The TCR beta chain described here comes from a study of T cells after yellow fever vaccination. Study findings and constraints: Although the secondary response was weaker, it peaked faster, at day 5 versus 15.

CDR1 is MNHNS and CDR2 is SASEGT in the germline V gene. This CDR3 spans 15 amino acids. V was cut by 3 bases and J by 10 bases, with 16 bases left in between. As regards this clonotype: Its antigen is not identified.

The TCR cDNA carried a universal primer site and UMIs from 5'RACE template switching. Via MiXCR, TCRdb re-called the 5' RACE reads, giving one row per CDR3 protein. The sample has around 530,000 distinct CDR3 sequences, about a sixth seen once. V gene TRBV6-1 combines with J gene TRBJ1-6; tentatively, D is TRBD1 (6 bases). Source: PBMCs, taken 5 days after the first yellow fever vaccination. The sequence derives from a man between 18 and 35 years old who received the YFV17D yellow fever vaccine. CDR3 coding DNA: TGTGCCAGCAGTGACCTAGGCAGGGGTAACTCACCCCTCCACTTT. Protein product: CASSDLGRGNSPLHF.